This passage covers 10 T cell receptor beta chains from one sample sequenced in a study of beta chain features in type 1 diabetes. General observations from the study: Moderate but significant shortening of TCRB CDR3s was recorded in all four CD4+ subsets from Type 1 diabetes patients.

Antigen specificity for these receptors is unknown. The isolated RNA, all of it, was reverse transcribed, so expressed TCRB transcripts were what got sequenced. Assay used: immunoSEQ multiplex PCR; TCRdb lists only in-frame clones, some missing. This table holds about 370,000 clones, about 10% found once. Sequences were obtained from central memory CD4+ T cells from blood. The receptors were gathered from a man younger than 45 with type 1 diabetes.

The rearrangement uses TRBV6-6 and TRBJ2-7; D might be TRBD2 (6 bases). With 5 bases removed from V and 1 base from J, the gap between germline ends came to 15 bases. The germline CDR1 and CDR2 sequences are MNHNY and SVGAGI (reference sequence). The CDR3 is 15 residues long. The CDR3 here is CASSDPRTTSYEQYF. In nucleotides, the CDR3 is TGTGCCAGCAGTGACCCCCGGACTACTTCCTACGAGCAGTACTTC.

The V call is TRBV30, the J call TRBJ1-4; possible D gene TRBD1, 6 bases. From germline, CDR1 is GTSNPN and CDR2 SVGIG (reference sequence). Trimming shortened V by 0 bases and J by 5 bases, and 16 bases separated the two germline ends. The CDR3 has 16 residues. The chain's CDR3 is CAWSVPLGGGNEKLFF. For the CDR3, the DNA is TGTGCCTGGAGTGTCCCCCTTGGAGGGGGGAATGAAAAACTGTTTTTT.

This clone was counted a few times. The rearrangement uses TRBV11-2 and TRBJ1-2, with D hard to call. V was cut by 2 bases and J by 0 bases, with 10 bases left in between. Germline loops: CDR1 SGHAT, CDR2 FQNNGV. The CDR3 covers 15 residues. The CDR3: CASSLQLLTNYGYTF. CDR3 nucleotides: TGTGCCAGCAGCTTACAGCTCCTGACTAACTATGGCTACACCTTC. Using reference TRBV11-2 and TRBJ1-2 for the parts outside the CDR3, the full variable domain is EAGVAQSPRYKIIEKRQSVAFWCNPISGHATLYWYQQILGQGPKLLIQFQNNGVVDDSQLPKDRFSAERLKGVDSTLKIQPAKLEDSAVYLCASSLQLLTNYGYTFGSGTRLTVV.

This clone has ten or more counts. The CDR3 DNA sequence: TGTGCCAGTAGTATAGATCGGGCTAGCGGGAGCGGAAATACGCAGTATTTT. As protein: CASSIDRASGSGNTQYF. The chain carries TRBV19 and TRBJ2-3, with 10 bases lining up with TRBD2. The germline V gene has CDR1 LNHDA and CDR2 SQIVND (reference sequence). This CDR3 comprises 17 residues. With V trimmed by 0 bases and J by 7 bases, 10 bases remained unmatched.

CDR3 residues: CASSLTGNSNQPQHF. The CDR3 region has the DNA TGTGCCAGCAGCCTGACAGGGAACAGCAATCAGCCCCAGCATTTT. The genes are TRBV7-9 and TRBJ1-5, with TRBD1 matching over 7 bases. Germline assignment: CDR1 SEHNR and CDR2 FQNEAQ (reference sequence). The CDR3 spans 15 residues. J gave up 1 base and V 5 bases, and 5 bases lay outside the gene matches.

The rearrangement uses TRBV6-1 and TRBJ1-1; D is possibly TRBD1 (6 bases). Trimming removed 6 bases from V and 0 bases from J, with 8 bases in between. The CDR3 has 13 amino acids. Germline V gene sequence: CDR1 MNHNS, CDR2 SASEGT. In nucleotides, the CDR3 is TGTGCCAGCAGAGACAGGATGAACACTGAAGCTTTCTTT. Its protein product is CASRDRMNTEAFF.

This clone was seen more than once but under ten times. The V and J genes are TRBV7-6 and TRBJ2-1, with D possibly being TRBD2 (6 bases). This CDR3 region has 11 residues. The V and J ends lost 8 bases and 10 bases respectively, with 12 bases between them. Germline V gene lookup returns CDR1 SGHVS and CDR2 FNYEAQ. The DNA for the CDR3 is TGTGCCAGCGGCGGGGAGGTGGAGCAGTTCTTC. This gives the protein CASGGEVEQFF.

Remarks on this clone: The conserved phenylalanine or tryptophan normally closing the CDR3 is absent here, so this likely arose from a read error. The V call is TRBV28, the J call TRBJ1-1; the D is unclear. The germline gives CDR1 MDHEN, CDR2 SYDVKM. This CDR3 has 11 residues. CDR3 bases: TGTGCCTGCAGATTGAACACTGAAGCTTTCATT. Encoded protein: CACRLNTEAFI.

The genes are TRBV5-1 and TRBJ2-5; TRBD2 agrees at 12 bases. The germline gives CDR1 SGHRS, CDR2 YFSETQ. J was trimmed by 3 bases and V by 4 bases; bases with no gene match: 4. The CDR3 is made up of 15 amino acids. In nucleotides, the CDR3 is TGCGCCAGCAGCCTAGCGGGAGGGATCAAAGAGACCCAGTACTTC. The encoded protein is CASSLAGGIKETQYF.

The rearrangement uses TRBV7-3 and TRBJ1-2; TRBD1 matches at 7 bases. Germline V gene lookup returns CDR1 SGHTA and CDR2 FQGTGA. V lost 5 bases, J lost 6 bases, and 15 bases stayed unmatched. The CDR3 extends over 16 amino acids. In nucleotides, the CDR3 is TGTGCCAGCAGCCCTCGACAGGGACTGGGGTCGGATGGCTACACCTTC. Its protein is CASSPRQGLGSDGYTF.